What follows are 32 T cell receptor beta chains derived from one specimen sequenced in a study of T cell responses to AZD1222 COVID-19 vaccine (dated by TCRdb to about 2021). The library was made by the immunoSEQ multiplex PCR assay. TCRdb stores this immuneACCESS table with in-frame sequences only. Part of the clones is absent; in the studies checked, under half of the shortfall reflects unresolved V genes, and no reason is known for the rest. Within this sample are about 84,000 clones, with approximately 85% of them counted one time only. The top ten hold 9% to 13% of the sample. This specimen's time point label, interpreted: about 28 days (+/-7) after the second vaccine dose. The sample here was peripheral blood, taken 28 days after the second AZD1222 dose. The receptors come from an adult who received the AZD1222 COVID-19 vaccine.

The rearrangement uses TRBV11-3 and TRBJ1-6, with D tentatively TRBD1 (5 bases). This CDR3 has 13 amino acids. In germline, CDR1 is SGHNT, CDR2 YENEEA. V was pared by 8 bases and J by 10 bases, with 15 bases between. DNA for the CDR3: TGTGCCAGCGGCGGACAAGGGGACTCACCCCTCCACTTT. Its translation: CASGGQGDSPLHF.

The chain employs TRBV11-2 and TRBJ2-4; TRBD2 matches at 8 bases. CDR3 size: 15 residues. V gave up 1 base and J gave up 4 bases; unmatched junction bases: 3. Per the germline V gene, CDR1 is SGHAT and CDR2 is FQNNGV. CDR3 DNA: TGTGCCAGCAGCTTAGTGGCGGGGGGTAAAAACATTCAGTACTTC. It encodes CASSLVAGGKNIQYF.

This chain connects TRBV28 to TRBJ1-1, with TRBD1 as a possible D gene (6 bases). This CDR3 region has 12 residues. V was clipped by 5 bases and J by 8 bases, with 12 bases between them. Germline assignment: CDR1 MDHEN and CDR2 SYDVKM. The CDR3 protein is CASSPPGAEAFF. CDR3 nucleotides: TGTGCCAGCAGTCCCCCGGGGGCCGAAGCTTTCTTT.

This clone was detected once. J is TRBJ2-7 and V is TRBV3-1 (or the pseudogene TRBV3-2); D perhaps matches TRBD1 (6 bases). The V gene lost 5 bases and the J gene lost 3 bases, with 17 bases spanning the gap. Germline values: CDR1 LGHDT, CDR2 YNNKEL (reference sequence). The CDR3 covers 15 residues. CDR3 region: CASSNRVVVDYEQYF. As DNA, the CDR3 is TGTGCCAGCAGCAACAGGGTTGTGGTGGACTACGAGCAGTACTTC.

This rearrangement joins TRBV2 to TRBJ1-5; D not certain. The length of the CDR3 is 14 residues. The V end lost 9 bases, the J end lost 3 bases, and 15 bases lay between the germline ends. Germline V gene data show CDR1 as SNHLY and CDR2 as FYNNEI. CDR3 bases: TGTGCCAGTAATAAAGGGCGGATCAATCAGCCCCAGCATTTT. Translation: CASNKGRINQPQHF. Combining the CDR3 with reference TRBV2 and TRBJ1-5 gives the whole variable domain EPEVTQTPSHQVTQMGQEVILRCVPISNHLYFYWYRQILGQKVEFLVSFYNNEISEKSEIFDDQFSVERPDGSNFTLKIRSTKLEDSAMYFCASNKGRINQPQHFGDGTRLSIL.

The gene calls are TRBV16 and TRBJ2-7; tentative D call: TRBD1 (6 bases). V lost 1 base, J lost 1 base, and 11 bases lay in between. The CDR3 is 15 amino acids. CDR1 and CDR2 (germline): KGHSY, FQNENV. The CDR3 bases are TGTGCCAGCAGCCAATTACAGGGTATTTCCTACGAGCAGTACTTC. Its protein product is CASSQLQGISYEQYF. The whole variable domain, filled in from reference TRBV16 and TRBJ2-7, reads GEEVAQTPKHLVRGEGQKAKLYCAPIKGHSYVFWYQQVLKNEFKFLISFQNENVFDETGMPKERFSAKCLPNSPCSLEIQATKLEDSAVYFCASSQLQGISYEQYFGPGTRLTVT.

The CDR3 DNA reads TGTGCCAGTAGTACGACAGGGGGCCACGAGCAGTACTTC. The encoded protein is CASSTTGGHEQYF. This chain joins TRBV19 and TRBJ2-7, with 10 bases that match TRBD1. V lost 4 bases and J lost 5; bases outside the gene matches: 2. From germline, CDR1 is LNHDA and CDR2 SQIVND (reference sequence). The length of the CDR3 is 13 residues.

The V gene is TRBV5-6, the J gene TRBJ1-2; perhaps TRBD1 as D (6 bases). CDR3 length equals 13 residues. Trimming removed 4 bases at V and 2 bases at J, with 9 bases between. Germline V CDR1 and CDR2: SGHDT, YYEEEE. The CDR3 region has the DNA TGTGCCAGCAGCAATCAGGGGAACTATGGCTACACCTTC. Translated: CASSNQGNYGYTF. Using reference TRBV5-6 and TRBJ1-2 for the parts outside the CDR3, the full variable domain is DAGVTQSPTHLIKTRGQQVTLRCSPKSGHDTVSWYQQALGQGPQFIFQYYEEEERQRGNFPDRFSGHQFPNYSSELNVNALLLGDSALYLCASSNQGNYGYTFGSGTRLTVV.

V usage is TRBV24-1 and J usage is TRBJ2-5, with 7 bases aligning to TRBD1. This CDR3 is 15 amino acids long. Trimming at V came to 0 bases and at J to 5 bases, leaving 5 bases not matched to a gene. Per germline, CDR1 KGHDR and CDR2 SFDVKD. The CDR3 DNA reads as TGTGCCACCAGTGATTTGCACAGGGGCGGGGAGACCCAGTACTTC. Protein: CATSDLHRGGETQYF.

The CDR3 region has the DNA TGTGCCAGCAGCGTATTTTGGGGGGGTACTGAAGCTTTCTTT. Amino acid sequence: CASSVFWGGTEAFF. The V call is TRBV9, the J call TRBJ1-1; D is perhaps TRBD1 (5 bases). Germline assignment: CDR1 SGDLS and CDR2 YYNGEE. V lost 1 base and J 5 bases, leaving 12 bases between the germline ends. The CDR3 has 14 residues.

This chain joins TRBV6-2 or TRBV6-3 and TRBJ2-3; 7 bases agree with TRBD2. Germline assignment: CDR1 MNHEY and CDR2 SVGEGT. The ends lost 0 bases at V and 1 base at J; junction bases unmatched: 4. This CDR3 spans 16 amino acids. The CDR3 nucleotides read TGTGCCAGCAGTTACTCCTCCGGACTAGGCACAGATACGCAGTATTTT. Translation gives CASSYSSGLGTDTQYF.

The rearrangement links TRBV29-1 to TRBJ1-1, with unresolved D. The V end was cut by 7 bases, the J end by 1 base, with 4 bases between. CDR1 is SQVTM and CDR2 is ANQGSEA in the germline V gene. There are 10 residues in the CDR3. The CDR3 spells CSARNTEAFF. For the CDR3, the DNA is TGCAGCGCAAGGAACACTGAAGCTTTCTTT.

This chain connects TRBV2 to TRBJ2-1; D not resolved. V was cut by 4 bases and J by 5 bases, with 6 bases left in between. The CDR3 runs to 12 residues. CDR1 is SNHLY, CDR2 FYNNEI, per germline. This CDR3 is CASSGDNNEQFF. Written as DNA, the CDR3 is TGTGCCAGCAGTGGAGACAACAATGAGCAGTTCTTC.

On this clone: A far bigger clonotype differs at one base, so this is likely a read error. The chain combines TRBV4-3 with TRBJ2-1; possibly TRBD2 for D (5 bases). This CDR3 spans 14 amino acids. The V gene's germline CDR1 is LGHNA and CDR2 YSLEER. The chain's CDR3 is CPSSQLPGIPEQFF. CDR3 bases: TGCCCCAGCAGCCAACTCCCGGGGATTCCCGAGCAGTTCTTC.

This rearrangement joins TRBV11-2 to TRBJ1-2; 7 bases align to TRBD1. V shed 5 bases, J shed 4 bases, and the junction held 7 bases outside the gene matches. The germline V gene has CDR1 SGHAT and CDR2 FQNNGV. The CDR3 is 14 amino acids. CDR3 DNA sequence: TGTGCCAGCAGCGACTCAGGGGGGTTCTATGGCTACACCTTC. As protein: CASSDSGGFYGYTF.

CDR3 coding DNA: TGTGCCAGCAGCTTAGTTCAGGGGCTCGGTTCTTGGGGCAATGAGCAGTTCTTC. Amino acids: CASSLVQGLGSWGNEQFF. This chain connects TRBV7-8 to TRBJ2-1; the D gene is possibly TRBD1 (6 bases). V lost 1 base and J 6 bases, leaving 22 bases between the germline ends. This CDR3 comprises 18 residues. The V gene's germline CDR1 is SGHVS and CDR2 FQNEAQ.

The chain employs TRBV4-1 and TRBJ2-3; 15 bases match TRBD2. The CDR3 extends over 18 amino acids. Germline CDR1 and CDR2: MGHRA and YSYEKL. Trimming removed 3 bases from V and 6 bases from J; junction bases left unmatched: 10. The CDR3 is CASSHAPGLAGGRDTQYF. The CDR3 DNA follows: TGCGCCAGCAGCCACGCTCCGGGACTAGCGGGAGGAAGGGATACGCAGTATTTT.

V is TRBV5-1 and J is TRBJ2-7; the D call may be TRBD1 or TRBD2 (5 bases each). CDR1 SGHRS and CDR2 YFSETQ come from the germline V gene. Between the trimmed V and J ends, which lost 2 bases and 0 bases, there was a span of 9 bases. CDR3 length equals 14 residues. The CDR3 loop reads CASSFRDGSYEQYF. Written as DNA, the CDR3 is TGCGCCAGCAGCTTCCGGGACGGCTCCTACGAGCAGTACTTC.

The V call is TRBV7-6, the J call TRBJ1-5; D unresolved. V was cut by 1 base and J by 3 bases, with 10 bases left in between. Germline lookup yields CDR1 SGHVS and CDR2 FNYEAQ. The length of the CDR3 is 15 residues. The chain's CDR3 is CASSLGGRVNQPQHF. The CDR3 coding sequence is TGTGCCAGCAGCTTAGGGGGTAGGGTCAATCAGCCCCAGCATTTT.

The rearrangement uses TRBV11-3 and TRBJ1-1; D is ambiguous. Germline CDR1 SGHNT, CDR2 YENEEA. The CDR3 spans 16 residues. V lost 1 base to trimming and J lost 1 base, with 13 bases between them. CDR3 nucleotide sequence: TGTGCCAGCAGCTTAGGTGAGGGCCTCGGGAACACTGAAGCTTTCTTT. Residues: CASSLGEGLGNTEAFF.

The rearrangement uses TRBV12-3 or TRBV12-4 and TRBJ2-1; perhaps TRBD2 as D (6 bases). CDR3 size: 12 residues. Trimming pared 8 bases from V and 5 bases from J, leaving 10 bases between. For the CDR3, the DNA is TGTGCCAGCGGCGGGGCCCACAATGAGCAGTTCTTC. Protein sequence: CASGGAHNEQFF.

The chain has TRBV4-2 and TRBJ2-6, with D perhaps TRBD2 (5 bases). This CDR3 is built from 17 residues. The V end lost 0 bases, the J end lost 0 bases, and 9 bases lay between the germline ends. Germline lookup yields CDR1 LGHNA and CDR2 YNFKEQ. The CDR3 region is CASSQEWRTSGANVLTF. The DNA for the CDR3 is TGTGCCAGCAGCCAAGAGTGGAGGACCTCTGGGGCCAACGTCCTGACTTTC.

V gene TRBV12-3 or TRBV12-4 combines with J gene TRBJ2-5; either TRBD1 or TRBD2 may supply D (5 bases each). The CDR3 spans 12 residues. Trimming pared 5 bases from V and 5 bases from J, leaving 9 bases between. CDR3 amino acids: CASSEWGETQYF. Here the CDR3 DNA reads TGTGCCAGCAGTGAATGGGGGGAGACCCAGTACTTC.

The V gene is TRBV6-5, the J gene TRBJ1-4, with no clear D. The V gene lost 4 bases and the J gene lost 5 bases, with 8 bases spanning the gap. CDR1 and CDR2 from the germline V gene are MNHEY and SVGAGI. The CDR3 spans 13 residues. The CDR3 spells CASSLVRNEKLFF. CDR3 coding DNA: TGTGCCAGCAGTTTAGTAAGAAATGAAAAACTGTTTTTT.

The rearrangement uses TRBV6-5 and TRBJ2-7; possible D gene TRBD2, 6 bases. V lost 2 bases, J lost 6 bases, and 17 bases lay in between. The CDR3 loop spans 15 amino acids. CDR1 is MNHEY and CDR2 is SVGAGI in the germline V gene. The CDR3 DNA reads as TGTGCCAGCAGTTACAGGTACGGGAGTAGAAGCGAGCAGTACTTC. Translating it yields CASSYRYGSRSEQYF.

The CDR3 nucleotides read TGTGCCAGCAGGAAAGTGGGATTTAACACAGATACGCAGTATTTT. Residues: CASRKVGFNTDTQYF. The chain joins TRBV11-2 to TRBJ2-3, with D unresolved. The CDR3 is made up of 15 amino acids. V was clipped by 6 bases and J by 2 bases, with 15 bases between them. Germline CDR1 SGHAT, CDR2 FQNNGV.

This chain connects TRBV9 to TRBJ1-4, with D possibly TRBD1 on 6 matching bases. The V gene's germline CDR1 is SGDLS and CDR2 YYNGEE. The CDR3 totals 14 residues. The V end was cut by 2 bases, the J end by 8 bases, with 13 bases between. The CDR3 DNA follows: TGTGCCAGCAGCGTCCGGGGGCAGGAAGAAAAACTGTTTTTT. Translating it yields CASSVRGQEEKLFF.

This sequence joins TRBV5-1 and TRBJ1-3, with D possibly being TRBD1 (5 bases). In germline, CDR1 is SGHRS, CDR2 YFSETQ. Trimming shortened V by 0 bases and J by 3 bases, and 13 bases separated the two germline ends. CDR3 length equals 16 residues. CDR3 in DNA: TGCGCCAGCAGCTTGGCTGGGGGGGTTGTTGGAAACACCATATATTTT. As protein: CASSLAGGVVGNTIYF.

V and J are TRBV19 and TRBJ1-1; a possible D gene is TRBD1 (5 bases). CDR3 length: 15 amino acids. Trimming cost V 3 bases and J 0 bases, with 11 bases left between them. From germline, CDR1 is LNHDA and CDR2 SQIVND (reference sequence). CDR3 coding DNA: TGTGCCAGTAGTATCTCGGGGGGACTGAACACTGAAGCTTTCTTT. Residues: CASSISGGLNTEAFF.

The chain links TRBV5-1 to TRBJ2-3; unclear D gene. The germline CDR1 and CDR2 sequences are SGHRS and YFSETQ. The CDR3 contains 14 residues. Between the trimmed V and J ends, which lost 6 bases and 2 bases, there was a span of 13 bases. Here the CDR3 DNA reads TGCGCCAGCAACTCAGATTCCAACACAGATACGCAGTATTTT. This codes for CASNSDSNTDTQYF.

This clone occurred once. The rearrangement joins TRBV5-1 to TRBJ1-5, with D tentatively TRBD1 (5 bases). This CDR3 is 15 amino acids long. Germline loops: CDR1 SGHRS, CDR2 YFSETQ. V lost 0 bases and J 6 bases, leaving 13 bases between the germline ends. The CDR3 sequence is CASSLDGGGVQPQHF. CDR3 nucleotide sequence: TGCGCCAGCAGCTTGGACGGGGGAGGAGTTCAGCCCCAGCATTTT.

This sequence joins TRBV6-1 and TRBJ1-3, with D perhaps matching TRBD1 (6 bases). The germline gives CDR1 MNHNS, CDR2 SASEGT. V was trimmed by 4 bases and J by 0 bases, leaving 16 bases between them. This CDR3 has 17 amino acids. The CDR3 coding sequence is TGTGCCAGCAGTGCCCCTAGGGGGGATTTCTCTGGAAACACCATATATTTT. The encoded protein is CASSAPRGDFSGNTIYF.